Sequencing of this T cell receptor (beta chain) was carried out in a study of radiotherapy plus CTLA-4 blockade in lung cancer. Study details: With approximately 33% of patients having disease control, objective responses were seen in roughly 18%.

Study findings and constraints: It was early blood T cell clone dynamics, with interferon-beta, that reportedly best predicted response.

Measured with immunoSEQ multiplex PCR; TCRdb has only the in-frame clones, and not every one. The table shows about 110,000 clones, with around 85% occurring only once. About this clone itself: Its antigen is not known.

Trimming removed 5 bases from V and 0 bases from J, with 8 bases in between. CDR1 and CDR2 (germline): LNHDA, SQIVND (reference sequence). The CDR3 runs 14 residues. The source is a human donor with non-small cell lung cancer that progressed on radiotherapy plus ipilimumab. Some clones in this sample may be carry-over from other donors' samples. Material: peripheral blood, obtained from a patient treated with radiotherapy plus ipilimumab. This chain joins TRBV19 and TRBJ1-5, with unresolved D. CDR3 in amino acids: CASSRRNSNQPQHF. The DNA of the CDR3 is TGTGCCAGTAGTCGGCGGAATAGCAATCAGCCCCAGCATTTT.